The rows below give T cell receptor beta chains drawn from one sample of a study of T cells after yellow fever vaccination. A single record per CDR3 protein comes from TCRdb applying MiXCR to the 5' RACE reads. The table includes about 69,000 distinct CDR3 sequences, around 6.2% detected once. The sequencing used CD4+ T cells sorted from PBMCs, collected roughly 15 days after the first yellow fever vaccination. The receptors come from a man aged 18 to 30 who received the YFV17D yellow fever vaccine. The CDR3 runs from the conserved cysteine through the conserved F or W. Fields, in order: J gene, V gene, CDR3 protein.

TRBJ2-5	TRBV28	CASSSGSEETQYF
TRBJ2-7	TRBV12-3/TRBV12-4	CASSNVGSYEQYF
TRBJ2-4	TRBV7-2	CASRGGWSALDIQYF
TRBJ2-5	TRBV5-5	CASSRRTTLQETQYF
TRBJ2-4	TRBV4-1	CASSQGREKGRNIQYF
TRBJ2-5	TRBV3-1	CASSLSSLWETQYF
TRBJ2-2	TRBV9	CASSVVSAKNTGELFF
TRBJ1-2	TRBV5-4	CASSSDQSGYTF
TRBJ1-5	TRBV5-1	CANPTENQPQHF
TRBJ2-4	TRBV12-3/TRBV12-4	CASRFGQGRENIQYF
TRBJ2-1	TRBV5-4	CASSFVLAGGYNEQFF
TRBJ2-7	TRBV5-1	CASSHPPPHDYEQYF
TRBJ2-2	TRBV5-5	CASSLEAWGVTGELFF
TRBJ2-3	TRBV5-1	CASSDRTATYTDTQYF
TRBJ2-1	TRBV12-3/TRBV12-4	CASSSLAGGNEQFF
TRBJ2-5	TRBV2	CASKAGDLQETQYF
TRBJ2-1	TRBV5-1	CASSIGQSSYNEQFF
TRBJ1-6	TRBV7-2	CASSIYRDNSPLHF
TRBJ2-2	TRBV5-1	CASMVATNTGELFF
TRBJ2-2	TRBV5-6	CASSLPGNTGELFF
TRBJ2-2	TRBV14	CASSQGRGLYTGELFF
TRBJ1-2	TRBV30	CAWRPGPSFYGYTF
TRBJ2-1	TRBV5-1	CASSLVNRTVSSYNEQFF
TRBJ2-3	TRBV5-4	CASSLLLAGARTDTQYF
TRBJ1-1	TRBV12-3/TRBV12-4	CASSLGGDTEAFF
TRBJ2-1	TRBV7-9	CASSRASLAGGLNEQFF
TRBJ2-6	TRBV5-1	CASSLASGSGANVLTF
TRBJ1-5	TRBV7-2	CASSLRSWGNQPQHF
TRBJ2-6	TRBV18	CASSPGIGQGSISGANVLTF
TRBJ1-2	TRBV25-1	CASSEGETSYTF
TRBJ1-1	TRBV7-6	CASSVTSYRSGTEAFF
TRBJ2-1	TRBV7-3	CASSPRTGSREQFF
TRBJ1-1	TRBV18	CASSPVPGQGQNTEAFF
TRBJ2-7	TRBV6-2/TRBV6-3	CASSYSPAAFYEQYF
TRBJ2-7	TRBV3-1	CASSQGQGSIGNEQYF
TRBJ2-1	TRBV7-2	CASSFSGGGWEQFF
TRBJ1-3	TRBV19	CASSMLATGNTIYF
TRBJ1-4	TRBV5-1	CASSLFDMGTEKLFF
TRBJ1-5	TRBV20-1	CSARDRGRMFWQPQHF
TRBJ2-5	TRBV6-6	CASAPGLAGGKTQYF
TRBJ2-5	TRBV20-1	CSAELAGGMQETQYF
TRBJ2-2	TRBV28	CASSFPGANTGELFF
TRBJ2-2	TRBV29-1	CSVRKGQGFSGELFF
TRBJ1-1	TRBV6-5	CASSYASSLNTEAFF
TRBJ2-1	TRBV20-1	CSARQGGNEQFF
TRBJ1-5	TRBV5-5	CASSIGRNPGGNQPQHF
TRBJ1-2	TRBV12-3/TRBV12-4	CASSLNPQGGYTF
TRBJ1-1	TRBV11-2	CASSPFRDSLNTEAFF
TRBJ2-3	TRBV5-1	CASSRTTSEGGDTQYF
TRBJ1-1	TRBV5-1	CASSQVGTNTEAFF
TRBJ1-2	TRBV5-1	CASTAQGNGYTF
TRBJ2-2	TRBV5-1	CASRIDTARGGELFF
TRBJ2-5	TRBV7-2	CASSFRTSGEGTQYF
TRBJ2-1	TRBV6-5	CASSSLRRGVYNEQFF
TRBJ2-4	TRBV7-2	CASSLGVNRDYQNIQYF
TRBJ2-1	TRBV5-1	CASSLPTSGGTREQFF
TRBJ1-1	TRBV23-1	CASGLSGQGSPTEAFF
TRBJ1-1	TRBV18	CASSRSGGSTEAFF
TRBJ2-1	TRBV12-3/TRBV12-4	CASSPPRDRVGNEQFF
TRBJ2-3	TRBV7-2	CASSLGLAGPTDTQYF